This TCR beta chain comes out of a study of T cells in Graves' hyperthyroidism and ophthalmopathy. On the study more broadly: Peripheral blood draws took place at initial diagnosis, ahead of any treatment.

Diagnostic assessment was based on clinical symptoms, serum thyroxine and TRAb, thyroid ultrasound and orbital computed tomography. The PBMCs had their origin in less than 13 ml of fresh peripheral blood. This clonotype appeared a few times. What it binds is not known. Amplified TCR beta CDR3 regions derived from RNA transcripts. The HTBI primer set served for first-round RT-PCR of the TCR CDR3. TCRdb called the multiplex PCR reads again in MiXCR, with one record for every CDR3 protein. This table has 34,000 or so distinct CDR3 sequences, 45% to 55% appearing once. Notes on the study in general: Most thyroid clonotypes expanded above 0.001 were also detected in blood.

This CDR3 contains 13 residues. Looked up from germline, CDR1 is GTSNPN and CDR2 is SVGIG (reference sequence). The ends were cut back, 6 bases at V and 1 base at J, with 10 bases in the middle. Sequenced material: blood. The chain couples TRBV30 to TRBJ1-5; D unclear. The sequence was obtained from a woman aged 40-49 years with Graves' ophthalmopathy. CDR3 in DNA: TGTGCCTGTTGCGGACGGAGCAATCAGCCCCAGCATTTT. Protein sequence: CACCGRSNQPQHF.